A single sample gave rise to the 25 T cell receptor beta chains below, sequenced in a study of blood T cells in healthy people across ages. With a J-beta primer mix and a sample-barcoded 5' primer, a second PCR ran about 6 to 11 cycles. MiXCR, applied by TCRdb to the 5' RACE reads, yields one record per CDR3 protein. Seen here are roughly 800,000 distinct CDR3 sequences, nearly 60% observed once, and the top ten hold 20% to 25%. The sample taken for sequencing was blood. Every receptor here comes from a man between 25 and 39 years old in good health.

V and J are TRBV29-1 and TRBJ2-7, with 9 bases that match TRBD1. The CDR3 extends over 13 amino acids. The germline gives CDR1 SQVTM, CDR2 ANQGSEA. J gave up 3 bases and V 7 bases, and 7 bases lay outside the gene matches. CDR3 coding DNA: TGCAGCGCCGGGACAGGGTTGTTCTACGAGCAGTACTTC. Translating it yields CSAGTGLFYEQYF.

This clonotype has at least ten counts. The gene calls are TRBV25-1 and TRBJ2-1; 7 bases align to TRBD1. The CDR3 contains 15 residues. In germline, CDR1 is MGHDK, CDR2 SYGVNS. Germline trimming cut 6 bases from V and 7 bases from J; bases unmatched to any gene: 12. The CDR3 protein is CASSYRDSFVNEQFF. The CDR3 DNA follows: TGTGCCAGCAGCTACCGGGACAGTTTTGTAAATGAGCAGTTCTTC.

This clonotype was seen a few times. The V and J genes are TRBV20-1 and TRBJ2-4; D is possibly TRBD1 (6 bases). The J call may not be correct, given that the DNA end is closer to TRBJ2-7. The germline CDR1 and CDR2 sequences are DFQATT and SNEGSKA (reference sequence). The CDR3 consists of 17 residues. CDR3: CSARPDPTGWLSDEQYF. The CDR3 DNA reads TGCAGTGCTAGACCCGATCCGACAGGTTGGCTCTCGGACGAGCAGTACTTC.

This chain links TRBV29-1 with TRBJ2-5; weak D call: TRBD1 (5 bases). The DNA end lines up better with TRBJ2-7; the J call may be wrong. There are 13 residues in the CDR3. Germline values: CDR1 SQVTM, CDR2 ANQGSEA. The CDR3 DNA reads TGCAGCGTTGAGGCAGGGAAAGCCTACGAGCAGTACTTC. Translating it yields CSVEAGKAYEQYF.

J is TRBJ2-7 and V is TRBV7-8, with unresolved D. This CDR3 has 13 amino acids. The germline V and J ends were trimmed by 3 bases and 6 bases, with 12 bases remaining between them. In germline, CDR1 is SGHVS, CDR2 FQNEAQ. DNA for the CDR3: TGTGCCAGCAGCTTCCATTTTGGGGTCGAGCAGTACTTC. It is translated as CASSFHFGVEQYF.

This CDR3 is CASSGQAKGEKLFF. CDR3 nucleotide sequence: TGTGCCAGCAGCGGACAGGCCAAGGGGGAAAAACTGTTTTTT. The V and J genes are TRBV14 and TRBJ1-4; the match to TRBD1 covers 7 bases. The CDR3 runs 14 residues. From germline, CDR1 is SGHDN and CDR2 FVKESK. V lost 5 bases and J lost 8; bases outside the gene matches: 8.

A few counts support this clonotype. The chain uses TRBV11-2 and TRBJ2-3; TRBD2 matches at 8 bases. The V and J ends lost 3 bases and 2 bases, in that order; junction bases with no gene match: 4. This CDR3 spans 15 amino acids. Germline loops: CDR1 SGHAT, CDR2 FQNNGV. In DNA form, the CDR3 reads TGTGCCAGCAGCTTTCGGGGGGGAACCACAGATACGCAGTATTTT. This sequence encodes CASSFRGGTTDTQYF.

V usage is TRBV6-2 or TRBV6-3 and J usage is TRBJ1-2, with 10 positions matching TRBD1. With V trimmed by 7 bases and J by 8 bases, 13 bases remained unmatched. CDR1 and CDR2 (germline): MNHEY, SVGEGT. This CDR3 has 15 amino acids. CDR3 loop: CASTDRGHPTDGYTF. The DNA of the CDR3 is TGTGCCAGCACAGACAGGGGGCACCCAACTGACGGCTACACCTTC.

J is TRBJ2-5 and V is TRBV7-9; TRBD1 agrees at 10 bases. The CDR3 covers 15 residues. V gave up 5 bases and J gave up 5 bases; unmatched junction bases: 8. The germline V gene has CDR1 SEHNR and CDR2 FQNEAQ (reference sequence). As DNA, the CDR3 is TGTGCCAGCAGCCCCTGGACAGGGGGGCAGGAGACCCAGTACTTC. Translating it yields CASSPWTGGQETQYF.

V gene TRBV6-6 combines with J gene TRBJ2-3, with D perhaps TRBD1 (5 bases). V was cut by 6 bases and J by 5 bases, with 15 bases left in between. This CDR3 region has 14 residues. Germline V lookup: CDR1 MNHNY, CDR2 SVGAGI (reference sequence). The CDR3 protein is CASRSRTRGDTQYF. In DNA, the CDR3 is TGTGCCAGCAGATCCCGGACACGCGGAGATACGCAGTATTTT.

The chain carries TRBV29-1 and TRBJ1-2; TRBD1 matches 7 bases. Germline values: CDR1 SQVTM, CDR2 ANQGSEA. The ends lost 7 bases at V and 8 bases at J; junction bases unmatched: 7. The CDR3 spans 11 residues. In DNA, the CDR3 is TGCAGCGGACAGGGATATGGGGGCTACACCTTC. It codes for CSGQGYGGYTF.

This clonotype was detected only once. One end of the junction varies from germline; a read error may be responsible. The J gene is TRBJ1-2, the V gene TRBV5-5, with D hard to call. CDR1 SGHKS and CDR2 YYEKEE come from the germline V gene (reference sequence). The CDR3 has 14 amino acids. CDR3 sequence: CASGREGPYYDYTF. The CDR3 region has the DNA TGTGCCAGCGGCCGGGAGGGTCCGTACTATGACTACACCTTC.

The rearrangement joins TRBV20-1 to TRBJ2-4; possibly TRBD1 or TRBD2 for D (5 bases each). The CDR3 has 16 amino acids. Trimming removed 4 bases at V and 3 bases at J, with 19 bases between. Germline V gene data show CDR1 as DFQATT and CDR2 as SNEGSKA (reference sequence). The DNA of the CDR3 is TGCAGTGCTAATAGAGGGGTCGGTCTTGGCAAAAACATTCAGTACTTC. As protein: CSANRGVGLGKNIQYF.

The chain combines TRBV7-9 with TRBJ2-1; 12 bases are a match to TRBD1. Unmatched junction bases numbered 6, after V lost 6 bases and J lost 9 bases. Germline CDR1 reads SEHNR; CDR2 reads FQNEAQ (reference sequence). This CDR3 comprises 14 residues. CDR3 loop: CASRTGQGAVEQFF. The CDR3, as DNA: TGTGCCAGCAGGACGGGACAGGGGGCTGTTGAGCAGTTCTTC.

This clonotype was seen only once. The V gene is TRBV21-1, the J gene TRBJ2-7; TRBD2 is the table's D call, not checked against the DNA. TRBV21-1 constitutes a pseudogene. The CDR3 contains 15 residues. The CDR3 here is CASSNVIRAPYEQYF. CDR3 nucleotides: TGTGCCAGCAGCAATGTGATAAGGGCCCCCTACGAGCAGTACTTC.

This chain connects TRBV27 to TRBJ1-6; no clear D gene. The CDR3 extends over 16 amino acids. V was pared by 4 bases and J by 9 bases, with 19 bases between. Germline V gene lookup returns CDR1 MNHEY and CDR2 SMNVEV (reference sequence). In DNA, the CDR3 is TGTGCCAGCAGTTCCTACAGCGGCGGGTCGAGTTCACCCCTCCACTTT. Its protein is CASSSYSGGSSSPLHF.

The CDR3 nucleotides are TGTGCCAGCAGGATAAGCGGGGGGGGCACAGATACGCAGTATTTT. This sequence encodes CASRISGGGTDTQYF. This chain connects TRBV12-3 or TRBV12-4 to TRBJ2-3; 10 bases fit TRBD2. This CDR3 is 15 amino acids long. Trimming removed 6 bases from V and 1 base from J; junction bases left unmatched: 4.

The chain recombines TRBV11-2 with TRBJ2-5; D gene uncertain. The CDR3 contains 13 residues. Germline V lookup: CDR1 SGHAT, CDR2 FQNNGV. Between the trimmed V and J ends, which lost 0 bases and 13 bases, there was a span of 15 bases. CDR3 amino acids: CASSLDRNSLGYF. CDR3 bases: TGTGCCAGCAGCTTAGACCGAAACAGTCTCGGGTACTTC.

The rearrangement uses TRBV29-1 and TRBJ2-7; unclear D gene. Trimming cost V 0 bases and J 7 bases, with 13 bases left between them. The CDR3 sequence is 13 residues long. CDR1 is SQVTM, CDR2 ANQGSEA, per germline. CDR3 loop: CSVEDVGYNEQYF. The CDR3 nucleotides are TGCAGCGTTGAAGACGTGGGGTACAATGAGCAGTACTTC.

The chain recombines TRBV20-1 with TRBJ2-5; D might be TRBD1 (7 bases). The CDR3 runs 15 residues. Germline assignment: CDR1 DFQATT and CDR2 SNEGSKA (reference sequence). V lost 4 bases and J 2 bases, leaving 17 bases between the germline ends. CDR3 in DNA: TGCAGTGCTATCCGCGCGGGACAGACTCAAGAGACCCAGTACTTC. This codes for CSAIRAGQTQETQYF.

The gene calls are TRBV7-2 and TRBJ1-4, with D unresolved. The germline CDR1 and CDR2 sequences are SGHTA and FQGNSA. The ends were cut back, 1 base at V and 4 bases at J, with 10 bases in the middle. The CDR3 extends over 15 amino acids. CDR3 nucleotide sequence: TGTGCCAGCAGCTTAGAAGTGGGTCGTAATGAAAAACTGTTTTTT. Protein: CASSLEVGRNEKLFF.

With respect to this clonotype: Compared with germline, one end of the junction differs, possibly owing to a read error. V and J are TRBV6-1 and TRBJ2-5; 10 nucleotides agree with TRBD1. The J call may be incorrect, as the DNA end agrees better with TRBJ2-4. The CDR3 spans 19 residues. Germline CDR1 MNHNS, CDR2 SASEGT. Written as DNA, the CDR3 is TGTGCCCGCAGAGGGGGGGCCGGGACAGGGGAATGGTCCAAAAACATTCAGTACTTC. Protein: CARRGGAGTGEWSKNIQYF.

The chain recombines TRBV28 with TRBJ2-7; no definite D call. Germline-derived CDR1 and CDR2 are MDHEN and SYDVKM. The CDR3 extends over 13 amino acids. V was trimmed by 1 base and J by 3 bases, leaving 7 bases between them. DNA of the CDR3: TGTGCCAGCAGTTTATCGGGTATCTACGAGCAGTACTTC. Translation: CASSLSGIYEQYF.

This clonotype was detected once. V and J are TRBV20-1 and TRBJ1-1; unclear D gene. Deletions cut 0 bases from V and 0 bases from J, with 11 bases between. The CDR3 runs 15 residues. Germline loops: CDR1 DFQATT, CDR2 SNEGSKA (reference sequence). This chain's CDR3 is CSAREGARVNTEAFF. Here the CDR3 DNA reads TGCAGTGCTAGAGAGGGCGCCCGAGTGAACACTGAAGCTTTCTTT.

V is TRBV5-1 and J is TRBJ1-1; 7 bases align to TRBD1. V was clipped by 2 bases and J by 1 base; unmatched bases: 17. Germline values: CDR1 SGHRS, CDR2 YFSETQ. The CDR3 spans 19 residues. Here the CDR3 reads CASSLDLTGTVRGNTEAFF. The CDR3 region has the DNA TGCGCCAGCAGCTTAGATCTTACCGGGACAGTAAGAGGGAACACTGAAGCTTTCTTT. Filled out from reference TRBV5-1 and TRBJ1-1, the complete variable domain reads KAGVTQTPRYLIKTRGQQVTLSCSPISGHRSVSWYQQTPGQGLQFLFEYFSETQRNKGNFPGRFSGRQFSNSRSEMNVSTLELGDSALYLCASSLDLTGTVRGNTEAFFGQGTRLTVV.